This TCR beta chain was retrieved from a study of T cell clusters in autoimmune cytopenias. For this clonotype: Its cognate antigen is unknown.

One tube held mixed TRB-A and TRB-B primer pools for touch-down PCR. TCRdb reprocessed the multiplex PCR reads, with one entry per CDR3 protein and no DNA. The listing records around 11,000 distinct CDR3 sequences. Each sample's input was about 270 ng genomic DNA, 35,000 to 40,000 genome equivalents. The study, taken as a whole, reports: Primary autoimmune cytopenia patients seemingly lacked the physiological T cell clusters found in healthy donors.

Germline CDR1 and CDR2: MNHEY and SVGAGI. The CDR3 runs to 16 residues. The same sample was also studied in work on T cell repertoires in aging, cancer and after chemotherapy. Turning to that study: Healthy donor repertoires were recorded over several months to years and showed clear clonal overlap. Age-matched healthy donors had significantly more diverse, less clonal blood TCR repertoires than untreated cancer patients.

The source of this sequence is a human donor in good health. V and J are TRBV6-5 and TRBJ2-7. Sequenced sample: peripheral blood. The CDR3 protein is CASSYSNRKMSHEQYF.